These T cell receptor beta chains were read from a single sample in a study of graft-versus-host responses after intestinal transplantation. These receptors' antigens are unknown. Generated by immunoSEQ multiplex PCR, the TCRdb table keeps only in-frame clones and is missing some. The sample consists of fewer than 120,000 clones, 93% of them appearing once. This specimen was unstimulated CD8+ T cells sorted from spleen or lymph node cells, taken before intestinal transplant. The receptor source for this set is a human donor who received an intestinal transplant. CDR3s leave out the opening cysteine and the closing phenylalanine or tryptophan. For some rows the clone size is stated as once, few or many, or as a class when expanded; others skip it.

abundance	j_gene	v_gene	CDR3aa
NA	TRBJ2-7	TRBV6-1	ASSEFLGFLSYEQY
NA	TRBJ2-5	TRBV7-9	ASSLWEETQY
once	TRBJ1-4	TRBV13	ASSPSPGFRSFSEKLF
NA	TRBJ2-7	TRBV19	ASSSGIPYEQY
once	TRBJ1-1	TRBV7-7	ASSPLQSPRAEAF
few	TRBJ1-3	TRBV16	ASSQYIGDPSSGNTIY
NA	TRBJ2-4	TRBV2	ASRILAGEQNIQY
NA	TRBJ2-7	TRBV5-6	ASSPPKGLRYEQY
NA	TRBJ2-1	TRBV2	ASSEVYEQF
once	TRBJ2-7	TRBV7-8	ASSNPQDRAYEQY
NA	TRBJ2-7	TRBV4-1	ASSQQRIAGDHYEQY
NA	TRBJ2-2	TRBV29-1	SVMPGLPTGELF
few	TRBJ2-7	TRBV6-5	ASSYSSSEQY
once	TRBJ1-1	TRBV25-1	ASSDPGGSRTEAF
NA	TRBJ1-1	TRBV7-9	ASSSSYGGEAF
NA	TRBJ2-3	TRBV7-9	ASSFWGGPTDTQY
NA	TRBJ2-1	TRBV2	ASRDRVYEQF
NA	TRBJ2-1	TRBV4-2	ASSTSPPGLAQPSGNEQF
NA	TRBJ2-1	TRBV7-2	ASSLIGQGGSEQF
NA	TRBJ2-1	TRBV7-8	ASSLTLDRFLRKDNEQF
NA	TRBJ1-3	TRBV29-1	SVEASDAGNTIY
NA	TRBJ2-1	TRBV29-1	SVVRVQLHRGGWYNEQF
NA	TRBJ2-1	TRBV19	ASSIAGAGYNEQF
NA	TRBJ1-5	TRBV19	ARQSDSNQPQH
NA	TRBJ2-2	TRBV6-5	ASSTLLRYTGELF
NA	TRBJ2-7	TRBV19	ASSITTSGTYEQY
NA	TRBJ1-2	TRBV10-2	ASSLTRVNYGYT
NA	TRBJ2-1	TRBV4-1	ASSQDRSYNEQF
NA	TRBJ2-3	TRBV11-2	ASSLDHGLDTQY
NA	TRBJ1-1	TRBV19	ASSTGTGGTEAF
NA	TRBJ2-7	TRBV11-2	ASSLVFSGLSSYEQY